The 21 T cell receptor beta chains reported below all come from one sample, sequenced in a study of shared clonotypes between healthy human individuals. The data were produced by immunoSEQ multiplex PCR, yet TCRdb's version contains in-frame clones alone and is incomplete. Altogether about a million clones are present, roughly 80% being singletons, with the ten largest covering approximately 1.5%. Sequenced sample: memory CD4+ T cells sorted from blood. As to subset: CD45RA-negative fraction. All receptors derive from a man in his late teens or twenties in good health.

In regard to this clone: A junction boundary mismatches the germline segment, possibly from a read error. CDR3 nucleotide sequence: TGTGCCAGCAGTTACTTGAAGACTGAAGCTTTCTTT. This codes for CASSYLKTEAFF. The chain carries TRBV6-6 and TRBJ1-1; D unclear. CDR1 and CDR2 (germline): MNHNY, SVGAGI (reference sequence). The CDR3 totals 12 residues.

V gene TRBV7-9 combines with J gene TRBJ2-1; 8 bases are a match to TRBD2. The V segment lost 5 bases and the J segment 5 bases; nucleotides outside the gene matches: 14. Germline V gene data show CDR1 as SEHNR and CDR2 as FQNEAQ (reference sequence). CDR3 length equals 17 residues. CDR3 nucleotides: TGTGCCAGCAGCCCCAGGCCTCGCGGGAGGACGGACAATGAGCAGTTCTTC. It translates to CASSPRPRGRTDNEQFF.

This clone was seen only a few times. V usage is TRBV12-5 and J usage is TRBJ2-1; weak D call: TRBD2 (6 bases). The CDR3 runs to 15 residues. Trimming pared 4 bases from V and 11 bases from J, leaving 21 bases between. Germline V CDR1 and CDR2: LGHNT, FRNRAP. DNA for the CDR3: TGTGCTAGTGGTTCATTAGCGGAAGCCTACCACCAGCAGTTCTTC. Translated: CASGSLAEAYHQQFF.

This clone showed up just once. The gene calls are TRBV2 and TRBJ2-3, with no clear D. V lost 4 bases to trimming and J lost 3 bases, with 11 bases between them. The germline CDR1 and CDR2 sequences are SNHLY and FYNNEI. The CDR3 loop spans 14 amino acids. The CDR3 DNA reads as TGTGCCAGCAGTGTATTAGTTGGGACAGATACGCAGTATTTT. Translated, it gives CASSVLVGTDTQYF.

This clone was observed once. The chain recombines TRBV6-1 with TRBJ1-3, with a possible D match to TRBD1 (5 bases). Germline CDR1 MNHNS, CDR2 SASEGT. The CDR3 is 17 residues long. V gave up 0 bases and J gave up 0 bases, with 12 bases separating them. Written as DNA, the CDR3 is TGTGCCAGCAGTGAAGCGCGGGGGACGGCCTCTGGAAACACCATATATTTT. As protein: CASSEARGTASGNTIYF.

This clone was seen only once. V is TRBV4-3 and J is TRBJ2-3; 9 nucleotides match TRBD1. The CDR3 runs 16 residues. Looked up from germline, CDR1 is LGHNA and CDR2 is YSLEER. Unmatched junction bases numbered 5, after V lost 1 base and J lost 3 bases. CDR3 residues: CASSQGKTGGTDTQYF. DNA of the CDR3: TGCGCCAGCAGCCAAGGGAAGACAGGGGGGACAGATACGCAGTATTTT.

This clone has only one observation. The chain combines TRBV10-2 with TRBJ1-4; 8 bases are shared with TRBD1. Losses at the gene ends were 2 bases for V and 8 bases for J; bases not matched to a gene: 4. This CDR3 is built from 14 residues. CDR1 is WSHSY, CDR2 SAAADI, per germline. The CDR3 loop is CASSEQGAEEKLFF. The CDR3 bases are TGCGCCAGCAGTGAGCAGGGGGCGGAAGAAAAACTGTTTTTT.

The CDR3 is CAISDKAVGTYEQYF. DNA for the CDR3: TGTGCCATCAGTGATAAGGCAGTGGGGACCTACGAGCAGTACTTC. J is TRBJ2-7 and V is TRBV10-3, with D unresolved. The CDR3 contains 15 residues. CDR1 ENHRY and CDR2 SYGVKD come from the germline V gene. Trimming left V 3 bases short and J 2 bases short, with 14 bases between.

The chain employs TRBV5-1 and TRBJ2-7, with 7 bases aligning to TRBD2. V gave up 0 bases and J gave up 4 bases; unmatched junction bases: 16. Germline values: CDR1 SGHRS, CDR2 YFSETQ. This CDR3 has 18 residues. The CDR3 DNA reads TGCGCCAGCAGCTTGGCGGGGCGGGGGACCCGACAGATTTACGAGCAGTACTTC. Translating it yields CASSLAGRGTRQIYEQYF. Full variable domain (rest looked up from reference TRBV5-1 and TRBJ2-7): KAGVTQTPRYLIKTRGQQVTLSCSPISGHRSVSWYQQTPGQGLQFLFEYFSETQRNKGNFPGRFSGRQFSNSRSEMNVSTLELGDSALYLCASSLAGRGTRQIYEQYFGPGTRLTVT.

The chain uses TRBV11-3 and TRBJ2-3; 7 bases match TRBD1. The germline V gene has CDR1 SGHNT and CDR2 YENEEA. V was clipped by 4 bases and J by 1 base; unmatched bases: 8. CDR3 length equals 16 residues. The CDR3 DNA reads TGTGCCAGCAGCTCGAGACAGGGAAGGGGCACAGATACGCAGTATTTT. Its protein product is CASSSRQGRGTDTQYF.

This chain uses TRBV27 with TRBJ1-5, with D uncertain. The CDR3 length is 15 residues. The ends were cut back, 2 bases at V and 4 bases at J, with 12 bases in the middle. CDR1 MNHEY and CDR2 SMNVEV come from the germline V gene (reference sequence). CDR3 sequence (DNA): TGTGCCAGCAGTTTAGGGAGCGGTGGAAATCAGCCCCAGCATTTT. Translating gives CASSLGSGGNQPQHF.

This clone was observed at least ten times. The chain employs TRBV6-1 and TRBJ2-2; D gene uncertain. CDR3 length: 15 amino acids. Per germline, CDR1 MNHNS and CDR2 SASEGT. Trimming took 2 bases from V and 7 from J, leaving 14 bases between them. The CDR3 is CASSEKLRRDGELFF. The CDR3 region has the DNA TGTGCCAGCAGTGAAAAGCTTCGAAGGGACGGGGAGCTGTTTTTT.

The chain employs TRBV2 and TRBJ2-2; no clear D gene. CDR1 and CDR2 (germline): SNHLY, FYNNEI. Trimming cost V 2 bases and J 4 bases, with 8 bases left between them. The CDR3 extends over 14 amino acids. In DNA, the CDR3 is TGTGCCAGCAGTGAAAACCCTATCACCGGGGAGCTGTTTTTT. It yields the protein CASSENPITGELFF.

The chain joins TRBV10-2 to TRBJ2-3; 11 nucleotides align to TRBD1. The CDR3 spans 14 residues. Losses at the gene ends were 6 bases for V and 4 bases for J; bases not matched to a gene: 3. Per the germline V gene, CDR1 is WSHSY and CDR2 is SAAADI. CDR3 residues: CASRPGQGADTQYF. The CDR3 DNA follows: TGCGCCAGCAGACCGGGACAGGGGGCAGATACGCAGTATTTT.

The rearrangement joins TRBV7-2 to TRBJ2-5; D gene ambiguous. This CDR3 has 13 amino acids. V was cut by 3 bases and J by 0 bases, with 5 bases left in between. Germline V CDR1 and CDR2: SGHTA, FQGNSA. The CDR3 is CASSFLHQETQYF. The CDR3, as DNA: TGTGCCAGCAGCTTCTTACACCAAGAGACCCAGTACTTC.

Concerning this clone: The same CDR3 is also encoded by other DNA sequences in this sample. The rearrangement links TRBV9 to TRBJ1-6; D is undetermined. This CDR3 is built from 14 residues. CDR1 and CDR2 (germline): SGDLS, YYNGEE. V dropped 0 bases and J dropped 7 bases, with 8 bases sitting between them. The chain's CDR3 is CASSVGGGNSPLHF. DNA of the CDR3: TGTGCCAGCAGCGTAGGGGGTGGAAATTCACCCCTCCACTTT.

Turning to this clone: This sample includes further DNA sequences coding for the same CDR3. The chain recombines TRBV28 with TRBJ2-7; the D gene is possibly TRBD1 (8 bases). Trimming removed 4 bases from V and 4 bases from J, with 11 bases in between. Germline CDR1 reads MDHEN; CDR2 reads SYDVKM. The CDR3 is 13 residues long. The CDR3 nucleotides read TGTGCCAGCAGTTACAGGGGGGGTTACGAGCAGTACTTC. It is translated as CASSYRGGYEQYF.

The V gene is TRBV2, the J gene TRBJ2-2; perhaps TRBD2 as D (6 bases). The V gene lost 6 bases and the J gene lost 6 bases, with 23 bases spanning the gap. Germline values: CDR1 SNHLY, CDR2 FYNNEI. The CDR3 spans 17 residues. CDR3 sequence reads: CASSANLRRPGAGELFF. The CDR3 nucleotides are TGTGCCAGCAGCGCAAACCTCAGAAGACCGGGGGCCGGGGAGCTGTTTTTT.

This clone has at least ten counts. The chain joins TRBV30 to TRBJ1-6; D is uncertain. CDR3 size: 16 residues. CDR1 and CDR2 (germline): GTSNPN, SVGIG (reference sequence). V lost 3 bases, J lost 7 bases, and 19 bases lay in between. The CDR3 nucleotides read TGTGCCTGGAGAGTCCGAACGGGCGCGGGGAATTCACCCCTCCACTTT. This encodes CAWRVRTGAGNSPLHF.

The V call is TRBV5-1, the J call TRBJ2-7; D gene ambiguous. The CDR3 contains 14 residues. CDR1 SGHRS and CDR2 YFSETQ come from the germline V gene. Between the trimmed V and J ends, which lost 4 bases and 2 bases, there was a span of 13 bases. CDR3: CASSQVTATYEQYF. DNA for the CDR3: TGCGCCAGCAGCCAAGTGACGGCTACCTACGAGCAGTACTTC.

This sequence joins TRBV12-5 and TRBJ2-3; no reliable D call. V was trimmed by 3 bases and J by 3 bases, leaving 1 base between them. This CDR3 is 11 amino acids long. Germline V CDR1 and CDR2: LGHNT, FRNRAP. The CDR3 loop is CASGLTDTQYF. The CDR3 coding sequence is TGTGCTAGTGGTTTAACAGATACGCAGTATTTT.